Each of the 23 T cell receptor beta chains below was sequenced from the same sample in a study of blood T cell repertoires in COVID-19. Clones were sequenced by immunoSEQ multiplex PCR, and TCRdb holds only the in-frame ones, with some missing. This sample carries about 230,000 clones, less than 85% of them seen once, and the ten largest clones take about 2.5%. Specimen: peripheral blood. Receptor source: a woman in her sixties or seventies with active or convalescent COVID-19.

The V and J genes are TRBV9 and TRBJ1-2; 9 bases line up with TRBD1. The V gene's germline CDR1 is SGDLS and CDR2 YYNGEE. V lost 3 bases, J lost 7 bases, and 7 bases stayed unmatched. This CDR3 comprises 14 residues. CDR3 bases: TGTGCCAGCAGCGATGGACAGGGGTTGTTTGGCTACACCTTC. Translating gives CASSDGQGLFGYTF.

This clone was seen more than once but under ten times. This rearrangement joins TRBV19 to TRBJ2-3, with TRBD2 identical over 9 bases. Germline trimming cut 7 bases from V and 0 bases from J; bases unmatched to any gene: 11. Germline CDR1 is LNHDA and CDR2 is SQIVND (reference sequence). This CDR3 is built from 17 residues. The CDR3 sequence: CASTGQTTSGSTDTQYF. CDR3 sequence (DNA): TGTGCCAGTACCGGCCAAACCACTAGCGGGAGCACAGATACGCAGTATTTT.

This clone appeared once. The DNA of the CDR3 is TGTGCCAGTAGTCTCCAGGGTGGAAGCACTGAAGCTTTCTTT. This encodes CASSLQGGSTEAFF. The genes are TRBV19 and TRBJ1-1; possibly TRBD1 for D (5 bases). The CDR3 covers 14 residues. Germline V gives CDR1 LNHDA, CDR2 SQIVND (reference sequence). V shed 5 bases and J shed 4 bases, with 14 bases lying between them.

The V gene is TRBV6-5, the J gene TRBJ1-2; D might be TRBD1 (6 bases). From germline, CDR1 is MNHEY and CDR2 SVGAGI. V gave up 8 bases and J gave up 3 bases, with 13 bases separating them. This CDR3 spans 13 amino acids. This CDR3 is CASAGGADYGYTF. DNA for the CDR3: TGTGCCAGCGCGGGGGGCGCGGACTATGGCTACACCTTC.

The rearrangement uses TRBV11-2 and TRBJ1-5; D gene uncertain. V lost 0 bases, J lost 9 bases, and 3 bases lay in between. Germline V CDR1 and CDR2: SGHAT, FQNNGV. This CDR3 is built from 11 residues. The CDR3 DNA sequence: TGTGCCAGCAGCTTAGACGGGCCCCAGCATTTT. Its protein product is CASSLDGPQHF. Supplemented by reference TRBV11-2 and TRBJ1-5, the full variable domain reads EAGVAQSPRYKIIEKRQSVAFWCNPISGHATLYWYQQILGQGPKLLIQFQNNGVVDDSQLPKDRFSAERLKGVDSTLKIQPAKLEDSAVYLCASSLDGPQHFGDGTRLSIL.

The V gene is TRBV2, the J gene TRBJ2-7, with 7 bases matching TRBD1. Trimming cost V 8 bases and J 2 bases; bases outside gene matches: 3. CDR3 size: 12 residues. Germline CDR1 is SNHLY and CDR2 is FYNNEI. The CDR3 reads CASWDSAYEQYF. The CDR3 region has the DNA TGTGCCAGCTGGGACAGTGCCTACGAGCAGTACTTC.

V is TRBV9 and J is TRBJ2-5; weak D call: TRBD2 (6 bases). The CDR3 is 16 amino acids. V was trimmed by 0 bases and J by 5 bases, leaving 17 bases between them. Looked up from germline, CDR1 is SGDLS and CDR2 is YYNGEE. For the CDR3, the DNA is TGTGCCAGCAGCGTAGCTGAAGGCGGGGACGGGGAGACCCAGTACTTC. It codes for CASSVAEGGDGETQYF. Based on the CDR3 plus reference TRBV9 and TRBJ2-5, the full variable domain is DSGVTQTPKHLITATGQRVTLRCSPRSGDLSVYWYQQSLDQGLQFLIQYYNGEERAKGNILERFSAQQFPDLHSELNLSSLELGDSALYFCASSVAEGGDGETQYFGPGTRLLVL.

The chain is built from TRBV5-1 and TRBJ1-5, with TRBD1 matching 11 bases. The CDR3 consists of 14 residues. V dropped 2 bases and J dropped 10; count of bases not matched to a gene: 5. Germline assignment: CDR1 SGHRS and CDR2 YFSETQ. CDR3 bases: TGCGCCAGCAGCTTCGGGACAGGGGGAAATCCCCAGCATTTT. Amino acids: CASSFGTGGNPQHF.

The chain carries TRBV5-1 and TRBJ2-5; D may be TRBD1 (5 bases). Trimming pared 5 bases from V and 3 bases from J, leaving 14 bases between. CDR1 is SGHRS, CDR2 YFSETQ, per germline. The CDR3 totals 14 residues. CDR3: CASSRGSEEETQYF. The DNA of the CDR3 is TGCGCCAGCAGTAGGGGAAGCGAGGAAGAGACCCAGTACTTC.

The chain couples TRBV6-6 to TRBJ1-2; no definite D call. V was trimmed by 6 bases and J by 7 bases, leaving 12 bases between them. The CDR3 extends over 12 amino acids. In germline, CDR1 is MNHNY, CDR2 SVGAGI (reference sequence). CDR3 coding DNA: TGTGCCAGCAGCTTAACCTCGGGTGGCTACACCTTC. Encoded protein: CASSLTSGGYTF.

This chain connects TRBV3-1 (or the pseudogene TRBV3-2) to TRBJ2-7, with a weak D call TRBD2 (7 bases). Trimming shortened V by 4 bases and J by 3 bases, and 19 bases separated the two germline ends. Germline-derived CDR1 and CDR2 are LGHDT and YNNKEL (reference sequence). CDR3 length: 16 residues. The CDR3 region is CASSPGGGLADYEQYF. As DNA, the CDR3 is TGTGCCAGCAGCCCAGGAGGGGGGCTAGCGGACTACGAGCAGTACTTC.

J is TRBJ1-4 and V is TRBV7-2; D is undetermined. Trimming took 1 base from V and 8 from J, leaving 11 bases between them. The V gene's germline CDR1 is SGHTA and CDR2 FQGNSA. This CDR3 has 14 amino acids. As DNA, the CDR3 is TGTGCCAGCAGCTTAGGGGGAGGGAGAGAAAAACTGTTTTTT. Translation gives CASSLGGGREKLFF.

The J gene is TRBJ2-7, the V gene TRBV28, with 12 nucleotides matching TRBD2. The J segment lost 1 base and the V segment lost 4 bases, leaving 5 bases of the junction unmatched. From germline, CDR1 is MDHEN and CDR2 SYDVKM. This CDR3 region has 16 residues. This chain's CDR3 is CASSSPSGRASYEQYF. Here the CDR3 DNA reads TGTGCCAGCAGTTCGCCTAGCGGGAGGGCGTCCTACGAGCAGTACTTC.

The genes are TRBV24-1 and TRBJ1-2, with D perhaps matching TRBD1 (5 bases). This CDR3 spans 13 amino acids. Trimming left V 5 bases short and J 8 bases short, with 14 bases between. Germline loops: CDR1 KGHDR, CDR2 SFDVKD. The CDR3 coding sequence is TGTGCCACCAGTGCTGTCTGGGGGGAAGGCTACACCTTC. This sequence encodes CATSAVWGEGYTF.

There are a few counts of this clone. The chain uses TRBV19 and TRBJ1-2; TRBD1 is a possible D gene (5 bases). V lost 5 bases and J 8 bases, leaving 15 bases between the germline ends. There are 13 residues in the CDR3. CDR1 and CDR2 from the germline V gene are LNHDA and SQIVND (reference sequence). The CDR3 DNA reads TGTGCCAGTAGTCCCGGCGGGGGAAGCGGCTACACCTTC. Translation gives CASSPGGGSGYTF.

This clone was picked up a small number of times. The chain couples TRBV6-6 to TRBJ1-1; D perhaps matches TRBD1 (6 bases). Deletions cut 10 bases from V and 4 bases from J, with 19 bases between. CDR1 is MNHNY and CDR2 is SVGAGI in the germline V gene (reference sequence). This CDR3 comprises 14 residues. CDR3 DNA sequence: TGTGCCACCTTCGCCGGGCCAGGGGCCACTGAAGCTTTCTTT. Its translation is CATFAGPGATEAFF.

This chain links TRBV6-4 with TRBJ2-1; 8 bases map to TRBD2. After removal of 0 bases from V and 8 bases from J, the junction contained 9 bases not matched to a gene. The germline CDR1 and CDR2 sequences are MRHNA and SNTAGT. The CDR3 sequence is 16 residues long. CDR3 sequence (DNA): TGTGCCAGCAGTGACTCGATTGGACTAGCTAGAGATGAGCAGTTCTTC. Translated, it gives CASSDSIGLARDEQFF.

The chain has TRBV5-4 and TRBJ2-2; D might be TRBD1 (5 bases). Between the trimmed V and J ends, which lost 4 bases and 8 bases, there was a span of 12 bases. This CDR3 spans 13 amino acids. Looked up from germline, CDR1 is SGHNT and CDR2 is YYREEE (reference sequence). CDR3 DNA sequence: TGTGCCAGCAGCCAGCAGGGTCTGGGGGAGCTGTTTTTT. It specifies CASSQQGLGELFF.

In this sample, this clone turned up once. DNA of the CDR3: TGTGCCAGCTCACCACCGGAACACCGAACCTGGAGCAATGAGCAGTTCTTC. Amino acids: CASSPPEHRTWSNEQFF. The rearrangement joins TRBV18 to TRBJ2-1, with D uncertain. Trimming shortened V by 0 bases and J by 6 bases, and 18 bases separated the two germline ends. Looked up from germline, CDR1 is KGHSH and CDR2 is LQKENI. This CDR3 contains 17 residues.

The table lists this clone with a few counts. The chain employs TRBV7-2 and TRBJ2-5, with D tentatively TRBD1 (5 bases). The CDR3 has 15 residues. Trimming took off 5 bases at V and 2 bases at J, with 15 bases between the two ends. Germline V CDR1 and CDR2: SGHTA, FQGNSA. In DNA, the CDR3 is TGTGCCAGCAGCCTCAACCAGGGTTATCAAGAGACCCAGTACTTC. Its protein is CASSLNQGYQETQYF.

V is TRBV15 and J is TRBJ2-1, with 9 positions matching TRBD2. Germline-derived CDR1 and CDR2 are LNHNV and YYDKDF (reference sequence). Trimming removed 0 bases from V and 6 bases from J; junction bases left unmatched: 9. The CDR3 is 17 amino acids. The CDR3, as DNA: TGTGCCACCAGCAGAGAAACATCTAGCGGGATTGGCAATGAGCAGTTCTTC. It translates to CATSRETSSGIGNEQFF.

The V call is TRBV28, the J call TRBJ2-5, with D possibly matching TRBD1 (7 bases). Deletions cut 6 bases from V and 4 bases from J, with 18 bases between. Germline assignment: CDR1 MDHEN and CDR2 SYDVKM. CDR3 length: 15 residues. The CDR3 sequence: CASSFPQGGRETQYF. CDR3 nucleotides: TGTGCCAGCAGCTTTCCTCAGGGGGGTAGAGAGACCCAGTACTTC.

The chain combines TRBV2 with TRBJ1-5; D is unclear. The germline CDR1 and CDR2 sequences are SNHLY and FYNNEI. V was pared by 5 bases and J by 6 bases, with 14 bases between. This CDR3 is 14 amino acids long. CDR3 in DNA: TGTGCCAGCAGTCAAACGACCCGAGGTCAGCCCCAGCATTTT. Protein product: CASSQTTRGQPQHF.